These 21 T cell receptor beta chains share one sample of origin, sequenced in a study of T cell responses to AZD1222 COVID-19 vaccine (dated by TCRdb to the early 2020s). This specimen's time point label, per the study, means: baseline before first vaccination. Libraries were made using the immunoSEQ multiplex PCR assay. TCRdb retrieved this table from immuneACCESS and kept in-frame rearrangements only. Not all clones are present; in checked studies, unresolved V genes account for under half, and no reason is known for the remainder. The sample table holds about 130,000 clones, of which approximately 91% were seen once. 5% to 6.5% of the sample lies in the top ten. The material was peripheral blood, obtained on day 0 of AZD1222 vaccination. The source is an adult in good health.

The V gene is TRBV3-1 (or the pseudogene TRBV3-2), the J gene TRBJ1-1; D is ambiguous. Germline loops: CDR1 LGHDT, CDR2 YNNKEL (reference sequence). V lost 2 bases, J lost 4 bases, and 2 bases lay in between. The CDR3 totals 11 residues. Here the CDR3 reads CASSQSTEAFF. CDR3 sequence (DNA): TGTGCCAGCAGCCAAAGCACTGAAGCTTTCTTT.

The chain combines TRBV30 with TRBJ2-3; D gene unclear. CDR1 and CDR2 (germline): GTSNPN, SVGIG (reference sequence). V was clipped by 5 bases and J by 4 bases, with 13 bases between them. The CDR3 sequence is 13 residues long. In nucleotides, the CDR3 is TGTGCCTGGGCGGCCCGGCTGGCAGATACGCAGTATTTT. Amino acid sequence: CAWAARLADTQYF.

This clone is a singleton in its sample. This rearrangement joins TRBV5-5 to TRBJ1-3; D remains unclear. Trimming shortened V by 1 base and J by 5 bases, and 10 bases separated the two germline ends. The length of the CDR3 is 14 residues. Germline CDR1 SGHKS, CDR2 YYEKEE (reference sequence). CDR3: CASSLSGLRNTIYF. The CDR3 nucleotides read TGTGCCAGCAGCTTGTCAGGTCTGAGAAACACCATATATTTT.

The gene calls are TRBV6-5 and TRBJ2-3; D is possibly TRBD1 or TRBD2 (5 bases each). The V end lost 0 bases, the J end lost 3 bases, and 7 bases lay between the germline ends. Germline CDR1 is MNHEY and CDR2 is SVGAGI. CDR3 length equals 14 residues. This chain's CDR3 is CASSYSRETDTQYF. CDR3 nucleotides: TGTGCCAGCAGTTACTCCAGGGAGACAGATACGCAGTATTTT.

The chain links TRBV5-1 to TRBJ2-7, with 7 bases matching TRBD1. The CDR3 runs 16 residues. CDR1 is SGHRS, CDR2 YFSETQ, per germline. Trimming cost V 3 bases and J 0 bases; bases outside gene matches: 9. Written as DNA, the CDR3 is TGCGCCAGCAGCTCCCCGGACAGGACTCTCTCCTACGAGCAGTACTTC. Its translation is CASSSPDRTLSYEQYF.

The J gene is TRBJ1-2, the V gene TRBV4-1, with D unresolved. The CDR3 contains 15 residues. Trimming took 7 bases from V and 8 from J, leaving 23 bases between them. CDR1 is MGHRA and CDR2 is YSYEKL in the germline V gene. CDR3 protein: CASNHPPGSLRGYTF. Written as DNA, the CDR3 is TGCGCCAGCAACCACCCCCCGGGCAGCCTAAGAGGCTACACCTTC.

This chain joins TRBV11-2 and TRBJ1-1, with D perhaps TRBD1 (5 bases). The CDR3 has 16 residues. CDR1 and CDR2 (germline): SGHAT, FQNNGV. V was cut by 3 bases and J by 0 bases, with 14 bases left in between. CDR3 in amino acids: CASSFQGNWLNTEAFF. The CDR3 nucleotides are TGTGCCAGCAGCTTTCAGGGAAACTGGCTGAACACTGAAGCTTTCTTT.

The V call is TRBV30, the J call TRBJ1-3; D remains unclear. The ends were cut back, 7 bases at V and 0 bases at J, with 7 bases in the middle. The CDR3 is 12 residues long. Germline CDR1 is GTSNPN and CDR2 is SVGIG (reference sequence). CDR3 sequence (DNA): TGTGCCTTATCGAGCTCTGGAAACACCATATATTTT. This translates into CALSSSGNTIYF.

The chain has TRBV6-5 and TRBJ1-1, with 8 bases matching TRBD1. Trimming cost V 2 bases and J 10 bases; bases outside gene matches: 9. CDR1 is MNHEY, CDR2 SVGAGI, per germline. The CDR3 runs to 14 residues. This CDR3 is CASSYARTGPRAFF. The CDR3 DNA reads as TGTGCCAGCAGTTACGCCAGGACAGGGCCACGAGCTTTCTTT.

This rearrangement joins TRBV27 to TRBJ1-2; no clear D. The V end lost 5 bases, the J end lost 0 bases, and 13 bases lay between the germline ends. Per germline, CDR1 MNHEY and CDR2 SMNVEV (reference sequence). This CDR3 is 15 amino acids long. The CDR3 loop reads CASSVDGFTNYGYTF. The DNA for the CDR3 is TGTGCCAGCAGTGTCGACGGATTTACTAACTATGGCTACACCTTC.

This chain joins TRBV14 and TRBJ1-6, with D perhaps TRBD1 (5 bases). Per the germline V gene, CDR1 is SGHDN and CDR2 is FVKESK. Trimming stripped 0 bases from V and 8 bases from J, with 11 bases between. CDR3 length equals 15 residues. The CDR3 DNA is TGTGCCAGCAGCCAAGATCCGGGGCCCGATTCACCCCTCCACTTT. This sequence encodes CASSQDPGPDSPLHF. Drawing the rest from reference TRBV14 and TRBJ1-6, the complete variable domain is EAGVTQFPSHSVIEKGQTVTLRCDPISGHDNLYWYRRVMGKEIKFLLHFVKESKQDESGMPNNRFLAERTGGTYSTLKVQPAELEDSGVYFCASSQDPGPDSPLHFGNGTRLTVT.

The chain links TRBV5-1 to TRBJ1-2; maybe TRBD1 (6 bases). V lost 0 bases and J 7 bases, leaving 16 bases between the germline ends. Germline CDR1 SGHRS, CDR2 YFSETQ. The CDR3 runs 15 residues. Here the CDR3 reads CASSLDTGQNFGYTF. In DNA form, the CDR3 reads TGCGCCAGCAGCTTGGATACAGGGCAAAATTTTGGCTACACCTTC.

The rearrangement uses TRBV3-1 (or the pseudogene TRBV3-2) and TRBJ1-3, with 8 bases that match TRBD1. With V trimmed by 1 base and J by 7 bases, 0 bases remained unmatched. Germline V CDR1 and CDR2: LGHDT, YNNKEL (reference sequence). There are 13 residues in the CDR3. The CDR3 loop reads CASSQGQGNTIYF. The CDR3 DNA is TGTGCCAGCAGCCAAGGACAGGGGAACACCATATATTTT.

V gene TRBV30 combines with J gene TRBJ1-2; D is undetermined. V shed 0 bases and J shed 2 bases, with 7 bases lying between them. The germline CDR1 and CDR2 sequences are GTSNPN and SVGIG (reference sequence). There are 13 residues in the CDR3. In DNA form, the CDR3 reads TGTGCCTGGAGTGTACCGAAAAACTATGGCTACACCTTC. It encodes CAWSVPKNYGYTF.

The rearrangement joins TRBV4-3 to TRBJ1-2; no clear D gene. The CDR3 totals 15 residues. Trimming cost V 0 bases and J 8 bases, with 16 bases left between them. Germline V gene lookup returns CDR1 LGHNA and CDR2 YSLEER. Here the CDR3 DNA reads TGCGCCAGCAGCCAAGATCGGGAAGCGCCGGACGGCTACACCTTC. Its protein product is CASSQDREAPDGYTF.

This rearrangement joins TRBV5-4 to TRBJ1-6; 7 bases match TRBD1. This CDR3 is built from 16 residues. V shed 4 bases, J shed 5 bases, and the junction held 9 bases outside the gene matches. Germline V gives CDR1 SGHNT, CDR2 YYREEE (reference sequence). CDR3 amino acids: CASSLGQVKDNSPLHF. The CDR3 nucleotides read TGTGCCAGCAGCCTTGGACAGGTGAAGGATAATTCACCCCTCCACTTT.

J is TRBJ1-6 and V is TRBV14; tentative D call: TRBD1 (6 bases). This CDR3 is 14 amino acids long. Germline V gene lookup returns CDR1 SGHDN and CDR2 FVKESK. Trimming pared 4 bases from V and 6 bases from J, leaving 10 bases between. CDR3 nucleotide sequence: TGTGCCAGCAGCCTTGGCAGGGGTAATTCACCCCTCCACTTT. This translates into CASSLGRGNSPLHF. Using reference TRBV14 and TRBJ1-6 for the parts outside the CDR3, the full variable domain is EAGVTQFPSHSVIEKGQTVTLRCDPISGHDNLYWYRRVMGKEIKFLLHFVKESKQDESGMPNNRFLAERTGGTYSTLKVQPAELEDSGVYFCASSLGRGNSPLHFGNGTRLTVT.

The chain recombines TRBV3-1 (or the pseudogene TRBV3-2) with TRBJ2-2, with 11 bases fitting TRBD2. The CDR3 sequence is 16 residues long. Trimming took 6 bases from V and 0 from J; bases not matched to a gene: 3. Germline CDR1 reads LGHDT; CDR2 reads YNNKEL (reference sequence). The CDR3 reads CASRRLAGSNTGELFF. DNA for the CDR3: TGTGCCAGCAGGAGACTAGCGGGGTCGAACACCGGGGAGCTGTTTTTT.

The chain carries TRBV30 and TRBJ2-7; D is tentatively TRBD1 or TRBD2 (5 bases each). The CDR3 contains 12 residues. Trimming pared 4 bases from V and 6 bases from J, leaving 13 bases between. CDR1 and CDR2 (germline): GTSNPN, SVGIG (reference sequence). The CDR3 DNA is TGTGCCTGGACGAGACAGCGGTTCGAGCAGTACTTC. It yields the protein CAWTRQRFEQYF.

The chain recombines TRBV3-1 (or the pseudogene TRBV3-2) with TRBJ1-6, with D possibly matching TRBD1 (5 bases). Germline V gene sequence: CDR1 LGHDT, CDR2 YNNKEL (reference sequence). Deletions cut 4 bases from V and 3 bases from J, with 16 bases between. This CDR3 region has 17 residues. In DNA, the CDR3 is TGTGCCAGCAGCCTTAACTCAGGGTCCCACTATAATTCACCCCTCCACTTT. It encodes CASSLNSGSHYNSPLHF.

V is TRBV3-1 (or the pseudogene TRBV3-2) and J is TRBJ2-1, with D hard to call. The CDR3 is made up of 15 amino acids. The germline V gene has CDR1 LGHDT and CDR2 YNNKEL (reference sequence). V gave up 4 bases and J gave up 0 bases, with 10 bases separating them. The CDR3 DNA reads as TGTGCCAGCAGCCCAATGGTAAGCTCCTACAATGAGCAGTTCTTC. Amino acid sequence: CASSPMVSSYNEQFF.